The clone carrying this T cell receptor beta chain has only a few counts. TCRdb recomputed calls from the 5' RACE reads with MiXCR, one row per CDR3 protein. The sample carries 350,000 to 550,000 distinct CDR3 sequences, more than 15% recorded once. The CDR3 has 17 amino acids. The ends lost 1 base at V and 0 bases at J; junction bases unmatched: 6. In germline, CDR1 is SGHTS, CDR2 YDEGEE. This sample was included in a study of T-cell memory formation after mild COVID-19. Study summary: TCR clustering was largely donor specific.

The clonotype was recovered from a man aged 18 to 29 who had mild COVID-19 (a few samples of this study predate the infection). Cell type and time point are not known. The sample taken for sequencing was PBMCs or a T cell subset sorted from them (not recorded which). V usage is TRBV5-8 and J usage is TRBJ2-4; 8 nucleotides match TRBD1. The CDR3 DNA sequence: TGTGCCAGCAGCTTGAGGGACAGGAGCCTAGCCAAAAACATTCAGTACTTC. It yields the protein CASSLRDRSLAKNIQYF.